A single sample is the source of the 18 T cell receptor beta chains below, sequenced in a study of T-cell memory formation after mild COVID-19. TCRdb analysed the 5' RACE reads with MiXCR anew, one entry per CDR3 protein. This sample has about 30,000 distinct CDR3 sequences; roughly 12% occur once, and the top ten carry roughly 15%. Source material: PBMCs or a T cell subset sorted from them (not recorded which). These receptors came from an adult woman who had mild COVID-19 (a few samples of this study predate the infection). Cell type and time point are not known.

The sample holds a few counts of this clonotype. The V call is TRBV20-1, the J call TRBJ2-1; no clear D. Germline values: CDR1 DFQATT, CDR2 SNEGSKA (reference sequence). Trimming stripped 4 bases from V and 0 bases from J, with 10 bases between. The CDR3 loop spans 14 amino acids. This CDR3 reads CSATLSRSYNEQFF. The CDR3 DNA reads TGCAGTGCTACTCTTTCCCGCTCCTACAATGAGCAGTTCTTC.

Ten or more counts support this clonotype. The rearrangement links TRBV11-3 to TRBJ1-3; no reliable D call. The CDR3 has 15 amino acids. V lost 5 bases to trimming and J lost 0 bases, with 11 bases between them. The germline V gene encodes CDR1 SGHNT and CDR2 YENEEA. The CDR3 reads CASSPTRSSGNTIYF. The CDR3 DNA reads TGTGCCAGCAGCCCTACCCGAAGCTCTGGAAACACCATATATTTT.

This clonotype was recorded at least ten times. This rearrangement joins TRBV12-5 to TRBJ2-2; D is undetermined. The V gene's germline CDR1 is LGHNT and CDR2 FRNRAP. Trimming stripped 5 bases from V and 3 bases from J, with 4 bases between. This CDR3 contains 12 residues. CDR3 nucleotide sequence: TGTGCTAGTGGTGACTACACCGGGGAGCTGTTTTTT. It specifies CASGDYTGELFF.

This clonotype was picked up many times. The chain recombines TRBV25-1 with TRBJ2-6, with 8 positions matching TRBD1. V gave up 1 base and J gave up 5 bases; unmatched junction bases: 4. This CDR3 has 16 residues. Germline values: CDR1 MGHDK, CDR2 SYGVNS. CDR3 amino acids: CASSESGTGRANVLTF. DNA of the CDR3: TGTGCCAGCAGTGAATCCGGGACAGGACGGGCCAACGTCCTGACTTTC.

In its sample, this clonotype was seen many times. CDR3 bases: TGTGCCAGCAGCTTAAAGGCACGGCAGGGGCGGACAGATACGCAGTATTTT. Its protein is CASSLKARQGRTDTQYF. The chain combines TRBV7-9 with TRBJ2-3; tentatively, D is TRBD1 (6 bases). V lost 2 bases, J lost 3 bases, and 18 bases lay in between. The CDR3 consists of 17 residues. Germline CDR1 SEHNR, CDR2 FQNEAQ (reference sequence).

This clonotype occurred many times. This chain links TRBV12-3 or TRBV12-4 with TRBJ2-1; 10 bases fit TRBD2. This CDR3 has 16 amino acids. Trimming removed 3 bases from V and 8 bases from J; junction bases left unmatched: 10. CDR3 protein: CASSLRAGGPRDEQFF. Here the CDR3 DNA reads TGTGCCAGCAGTTTGAGAGCGGGGGGGCCGAGGGATGAGCAGTTCTTC.

Many counts were recorded for this clonotype. The V call is TRBV7-2, the J call TRBJ2-2; D uncertain. Germline CDR1 reads SGHTA; CDR2 reads FQGNSA. This CDR3 is built from 15 residues. Trimming stripped 2 bases from V and 1 base from J, with 8 bases between. The CDR3 bases are TGTGCCAGCAGCTTAATCCCTCAGAACACCGGGGAGCTGTTTTTT. As protein: CASSLIPQNTGELFF.

This clonotype was seen repeatedly, ten times or more. This chain links TRBV6-2 or TRBV6-3 with TRBJ2-7; D uncertain. The CDR3 sequence is 15 residues long. CDR1 MNHEY and CDR2 SVGEGT come from the germline V gene. With 1 base removed from V and 0 bases from J, the gap between germline ends came to 10 bases. Here the CDR3 reads CASSYFHTSSYEQYF. The CDR3, as DNA: TGTGCCAGCAGTTACTTCCACACGAGCTCCTACGAGCAGTACTTC.

This clonotype came up many times. The J gene is TRBJ1-1, the V gene TRBV20-1, with D possibly TRBD1 on 5 matching bases. The CDR3 runs to 13 residues. Trimming stripped 2 bases from V and 10 bases from J, with 17 bases between. Germline V gives CDR1 DFQATT, CDR2 SNEGSKA (reference sequence). The CDR3 DNA reads TGCAGTGCTAGAAAGGATCCGGGACCAGGAGCTTTCTTT. It is translated as CSARKDPGPGAFF.

The chain employs TRBV7-2 and TRBJ2-3; unclear D gene. Deletions cut 1 base from V and 7 bases from J, with 12 bases between. Germline V lookup: CDR1 SGHTA, CDR2 FQGNSA. This CDR3 spans 14 amino acids. CDR3 DNA: TGTGCCAGCAGCTTAGGGATGGGGTCGCATACGCAGTATTTT. Protein: CASSLGMGSHTQYF.

This clonotype is medium-sized (0.01 to 0.1%) by share. The rearrangement uses TRBV5-1 and TRBJ2-1, with 12 nucleotides matching TRBD2. The germline V gene has CDR1 SGHRS and CDR2 YFSETQ. The CDR3 is 15 amino acids. With 5 bases clipped from V and 7 bases from J, the junction kept 7 bases outside the gene matches. The CDR3 DNA follows: TGCGCCAGCAGATTTCTAGCGGGGGGGATGAATGAGCAGTTCTTC. Protein sequence: CASRFLAGGMNEQFF.

This clonotype was recorded many times. The chain uses TRBV12-5 and TRBJ1-1; tentative D call: TRBD1 (6 bases). The germline gives CDR1 LGHNT, CDR2 FRNRAP. CDR3 length: 17 amino acids. The germline V and J ends were trimmed by 3 bases and 5 bases, with 22 bases remaining between them. The CDR3 DNA reads as TGTGCTAGTGGTTTAGCCGTCCTCGGGGGGGCGCGGACTGAAGCTTTCTTT. Residues: CASGLAVLGGARTEAFF.

This clonotype was detected ten times or more. The chain links TRBV6-5 to TRBJ2-2, with 8 bases lining up with TRBD2. Germline lookup yields CDR1 MNHEY and CDR2 SVGAGI. V lost 6 bases, J lost 0 bases, and 12 bases stayed unmatched. This CDR3 is 18 amino acids long. The CDR3 loop is CASSPPPSTSANTGELFF. DNA of the CDR3: TGTGCCAGCAGCCCCCCTCCCTCGACTAGCGCGAACACCGGGGAGCTGTTTTTT.

This clonotype was detected ten times or more. The genes are TRBV12-3 or TRBV12-4 and TRBJ2-7, with a tentative D call TRBD2 (5 bases). The CDR3 is 15 amino acids. The V end was cut by 1 base, the J end by 0 bases, with 10 bases between. This CDR3 is CASSLVAGLSYEQYF. The CDR3 DNA follows: TGTGCCAGCAGTTTAGTGGCAGGACTCTCCTACGAGCAGTACTTC.

This clonotype has at least ten counts. The gene calls are TRBV4-1 and TRBJ2-1; TRBD2 matches at 12 bases. The CDR3 totals 15 residues. The germline gives CDR1 MGHRA, CDR2 YSYEKL. Trimming took 4 bases from V and 4 from J; bases not matched to a gene: 2. The CDR3, as DNA: TGCGCCAGCAGCCCGACTAGCGGGAGTTACAATGAGCAGTTCTTC. Its protein product is CASSPTSGSYNEQFF.

This clonotype was seen at least ten times. This rearrangement joins TRBV5-1 to TRBJ2-5; 7 bases fit TRBD1. V lost 5 bases and J lost 5; bases outside the gene matches: 12. The germline V gene has CDR1 SGHRS and CDR2 YFSETQ. The CDR3 is 15 amino acids. CDR3 sequence (DNA): TGCGCCAGCAGACCGACAGGGTCAGCGTTGGAGACCCAGTACTTC. It translates to CASRPTGSALETQYF.

This clonotype has a count of ten or more. CDR3 coding DNA: TGTGCCAGTAGTACGTGGACTAGCGGGGGGTACCAAGAGACCCAGTACTTC. Residues: CASSTWTSGGYQETQYF. V gene TRBV19 combines with J gene TRBJ2-5; 14 positions match TRBD2. V was clipped by 4 bases and J by 0 bases; unmatched bases: 4. This CDR3 region has 17 residues. Germline V CDR1 and CDR2: LNHDA, SQIVND (reference sequence). Variable domain in full (rest from reference TRBV19 and TRBJ2-5): DGGITQSPKYLFRKEGQNVTLSCEQNLNHDAMYWYRQDPGQGLRLIYYSQIVNDFQKGDIAEGYSVSREKKESFPLTVTSAQKNPTAFYLCASSTWTSGGYQETQYFGPGTRLLVL.

By share, this clonotype counts as large. The chain links TRBV7-9 to TRBJ1-2; possible D gene TRBD1, 6 bases. The V end lost 5 bases, the J end lost 6 bases, and 16 bases lay between the germline ends. Germline lookup yields CDR1 SEHNR and CDR2 FQNEAQ (reference sequence). The CDR3 length is 14 residues. The CDR3 loop reads CASSLTGLRDGYTF. CDR3 sequence (DNA): TGTGCCAGCAGCCTCACAGGGCTAAGGGATGGCTACACCTTC. Filled out from reference TRBV7-9 and TRBJ1-2, the complete variable domain reads DTGVSQNPRHKITKRGQNVTFRCDPISEHNRLYWYRQTLGQGPEFLTYFQNEAQLEKSRLLSDRFSAERPKGSFSTLEIQRTEQGDSAMYLCASSLTGLRDGYTFGSGTRLTVV.